The following is a TCR beta chain sequence with its context. Its matching antigen is unknown. Per germline, CDR1 SGHAT and CDR2 FQNNGV. The CDR3 length is 14 residues. V was cut by 3 bases and J by 6 bases, with 12 bases left in between. These data originate in a study of T cells after yellow fever vaccination. TCRdb independently ran MiXCR on the 5' RACE reads; one entry per CDR3 protein. The profile shows under 300,000 distinct CDR3 sequences, around 13% of them singletons. General study findings and limits: The booster response re-showed most primary clones: roughly 97% CD4, 88% CD8.

The sequencing used CD4+ T cells sorted from PBMCs, collected 45 days after the yellow fever booster vaccination. The V call is TRBV11-2, the J call TRBJ2-1, with D hard to call. The origin of this receptor is a man aged 25 to 45 who received the YFV17D yellow fever vaccine. The CDR3 reads CASSLPFSPNEQFF. The CDR3 DNA follows: TGTGCCAGCAGCTTGCCGTTCAGTCCCAATGAGCAGTTCTTC.